This entry lists 16 T cell receptor beta chains sequenced from one sample in a study of post-analysis software for immune sequencing data. Each TCR beta cDNA library carried unique molecular identifiers. TCRdb ran MiXCR on the PCR reads and lists one entry per CDR3 protein. The table has about 770,000 distinct CDR3 sequences, approximately 44% seen once. For these TCRs, the target antigens are not known. General study findings and limits: Several TRBV segments were more frequent in patients than controls; TRBV5-6, TRBV5-1 and TRBV20-1 belonged to this group.

What was sequenced was blood. The receptor set was obtained from a girl under 18 with multiple sclerosis.

The chain uses TRBV5-1 and TRBJ2-4; weak D call: TRBD2 (6 bases). Near its end, the DNA agrees better with TRBJ2-7, so the J call may be wrong. Germline V gene sequence: CDR1 SGHRS, CDR2 YFSETQ. The CDR3 length is 14 residues. The CDR3: CASSLVASADEQYF. The CDR3 DNA reads TGCGCCAGCAGCTTGGTTGCTAGCGCCGACGAGCAGTACTTC.

This clonotype was counted between two and nine times. The V call is TRBV5-1, the J call TRBJ2-1; 7 bases align to TRBD2. Per germline, CDR1 SGHRS and CDR2 YFSETQ. V was clipped by 3 bases and J by 0 bases; unmatched bases: 12. The CDR3 is 18 residues long. The CDR3 region is CASSSNLLALSSYNEQFF. CDR3 DNA sequence: TGCGCCAGCAGCTCGAACCTACTAGCGTTAAGCTCCTACAATGAGCAGTTCTTC. The whole variable domain, filled in from reference TRBV5-1 and TRBJ2-1, reads KAGVTQTPRYLIKTRGQQVTLSCSPISGHRSVSWYQQTPGQGLQFLFEYFSETQRNKGNFPGRFSGRQFSNSRSEMNVSTLELGDSALYLCASSSNLLALSSYNEQFFGPGTRLTVL.

This sequence joins TRBV6-5 and TRBJ2-5; D remains ambiguous. Germline CDR1 MNHEY, CDR2 SVGAGI. The V end lost 10 bases, the J end lost 3 bases, and 12 bases lay between the germline ends. This CDR3 spans 12 amino acids. The CDR3: CATSGGEETQYF. In DNA, the CDR3 is TGTGCCACGAGTGGCGGTGAAGAGACCCAGTACTTC.

This clonotype was observed a few times. The gene calls are TRBV5-6 and TRBJ1-4; D gene uncertain. Germline V gene lookup returns CDR1 SGHDT and CDR2 YYEEEE. There are 14 residues in the CDR3. Trimming cost V 4 bases and J 8 bases, with 15 bases left between them. CDR3 sequence (DNA): TGTGCCAGCAGCCCCGGCCCCCGCGGGGAAAAACTGTTTTTT. Its translation is CASSPGPRGEKLFF.

The chain links TRBV12-3 or TRBV12-4 to TRBJ2-7; TRBD2 is a possible D gene (7 bases). V lost 6 bases to trimming and J lost 6 bases, with 12 bases between them. The length of the CDR3 is 12 residues. This CDR3 is CASSRGGGEQYF. CDR3 coding DNA: TGTGCCAGCAGCCGAGGGGGGGGCGAGCAGTACTTC.

The chain has TRBV3-1 and TRBJ1-2; D is ambiguous. V lost 5 bases to trimming and J lost 4 bases, with 11 bases between them. This CDR3 spans 13 amino acids. Germline V lookup: CDR1 LGHDT, CDR2 YNNKEL (reference sequence). CDR3 region: CASSAGRSYGYTF. Written as DNA, the CDR3 is TGTGCCAGCAGCGCCGGACGAAGCTATGGCTACACCTTC.

This clonotype was observed at least ten times. This chain links TRBV10-3 with TRBJ2-5; 7 positions match TRBD1. Trimming removed 6 bases from V and 5 bases from J; junction bases left unmatched: 9. Germline CDR1 is ENHRY and CDR2 is SYGVKD. The CDR3 runs to 14 residues. The DNA of the CDR3 is TGTGCCATCAGCCGGGACAGTGACCGGGAGACCCAGTACTTC. Protein: CAISRDSDRETQYF.

This clonotype was detected once. The V and J genes are TRBV7-9 and TRBJ1-5; no clear D gene. Per germline, CDR1 SEHNR and CDR2 FQNEAQ (reference sequence). The CDR3 length is 12 residues. Trimming shortened V by 5 bases and J by 6 bases, and 8 bases separated the two germline ends. CDR3 coding DNA: TGTGCCAGCAGCCACCAAGGTCAGCCCCAGCATTTT. The encoded protein is CASSHQGQPQHF.

J is TRBJ2-7 and V is TRBV6-5, with 15 bases lining up with TRBD2. Germline CDR1 is MNHEY and CDR2 is SVGAGI. V lost 6 bases, J lost 12 bases, and 9 bases stayed unmatched. The CDR3 has 14 residues. CDR3 protein: CASSLPGLAGGVYF. The DNA of the CDR3 is TGTGCCAGCAGCCTTCCGGGACTAGCGGGAGGAGTGTACTTC.

In this sample, this clonotype turned up a few times. V usage is TRBV9 and J usage is TRBJ2-5; D assignment may be TRBD1 or TRBD2 (5 bases each). The J call may be incorrect, as the DNA end agrees better with TRBJ2-7. Germline loops: CDR1 SGDLS, CDR2 YYNGEE. The CDR3 runs to 15 residues. CDR3 nucleotides: TGTGCCAGCAGCCCAACCCCCGGGACGGACTACGAGCAGTACTTC. This sequence encodes CASSPTPGTDYEQYF.

The chain couples TRBV2 to TRBJ2-4, with D maybe TRBD2 (6 bases). This CDR3 region has 10 residues. The V gene lost 5 bases and the J gene lost 13 bases, with 9 bases spanning the gap. CDR1 is SNHLY and CDR2 is FYNNEI in the germline V gene. The CDR3, as DNA: TGTGCCAGCAGTCTGGAGGGGCAGTACTTC. It codes for CASSLEGQYF.

The rearrangement uses TRBV6-5 and TRBJ2-5, with D perhaps TRBD1 (8 bases). The V and J ends lost 5 bases and 6 bases respectively, with 22 bases between them. This CDR3 is 16 amino acids long. CDR1 is MNHEY, CDR2 SVGAGI, per germline. The CDR3 is CASSPLIQGGGKTQYF. The DNA for the CDR3 is TGTGCCAGCAGTCCCCTCATACAGGGGGGGGGAAAGACCCAGTACTTC.

This clonotype has just a few counts. The chain links TRBV7-2 to TRBJ2-1; 7 bases fit TRBD2. The germline V gene encodes CDR1 SGHTA and CDR2 FQGNSA. The V and J ends lost 5 bases and 0 bases, in that order; junction bases with no gene match: 10. This CDR3 region has 17 residues. The CDR3 DNA reads as TGTGCCAGCAGCCGAGGCGGGGGTCCGAGCTCCTACAATGAGCAGTTCTTC. Protein product: CASSRGGGPSSYNEQFF.

This CDR3 is CAGGLAGEGSYNEQFF. The CDR3, as DNA: TGTGCCGGGGGACTAGCGGGAGAAGGGTCCTACAATGAGCAGTTCTTC. This chain joins TRBV27 and TRBJ2-1; TRBD2 matches 14 bases. Trimming cost V 11 bases and J 1 base; bases outside gene matches: 7. The CDR3 loop spans 16 amino acids. CDR1 is MNHEY and CDR2 is SMNVEV in the germline V gene (reference sequence).

The CDR3 DNA reads as TGTGCCAGCAGCTCCGTAGCGGGAGGCGGGGAAGATACGCAGTATTTT. This codes for CASSSVAGGGEDTQYF. J is TRBJ2-3 and V is TRBV5-5; TRBD2 matches 10 bases. The CDR3 has 16 residues. Germline V gene sequence: CDR1 SGHKS, CDR2 YYEKEE (reference sequence). V lost 3 bases and J lost 5; bases outside the gene matches: 9. The variable domain in full, with the rest retrieved from reference TRBV5-5 and TRBJ2-3, is DAGVTQSPTHLIKTRGQQVTLRCSPISGHKSVSWYQQVLGQGPQFIFQYYEKEERGRGNFPDRFSARQFPNYSSELNVNALLLGDSALYLCASSSVAGGGEDTQYFGPGTRLTVL.

The V gene is TRBV10-3, the J gene TRBJ2-7; 9 nucleotides align to TRBD1. CDR1 is ENHRY, CDR2 SYGVKD, per germline. With 11 bases clipped from V and 2 bases from J, the junction kept 7 bases outside the gene matches. This CDR3 spans 13 amino acids. The chain's CDR3 is CASRDRDTYEQYF. As DNA, the CDR3 is TGTGCCTCCAGGGACAGGGACACCTACGAGCAGTACTTC.